The rows below give T cell receptor beta chains drawn from one sample of a study of CD8 T cells in Susac syndrome. TCRdb processed the immunoSEQ multiplex PCR reads anew with MiXCR; each CDR3 protein has one entry. This table holds 200,000 or so distinct CDR3 sequences, 90% to 95% found once. Sequencing was performed on CD4+ T cells from PBMCs. These receptors were collected from a human donor with multiple sclerosis. CDR3s include the opening cysteine and the closing phenylalanine or tryptophan. The D gene is left open where the match is weak.

TRBV7-8,TRBJ1-1,NA,TGTGCCAGCAGCTTAGTACGGGGGCGAAACACTGAAGCTTTCTTT,CASSLVRGRNTEAFF
TRBV3-1,TRBJ1-1,NA,TGTGCCAGCAGCCAAGAACTGGACAGAGAGAACACTGAAGCTTTCTTT,CASSQELDRENTEAFF
TRBV14,TRBJ2-2,NA,TGTGCCAGCAGCCCGATCCAGGGTATTGTGACCGGGGAGCTGTTTTTT,CASSPIQGIVTGELFF
TRBV24-1,TRBJ2-1,NA,TGTGCCACCAGTGGGCGGTACAATGAGCAGTTCTTC,CATSGRYNEQFF
TRBV15,TRBJ2-7,NA,TGTGCCACCAGCAGAGAAGGGACCGGTTCCTACGAGCAGTACTTC,CATSREGTGSYEQYF
TRBV30,TRBJ2-3,NA,TGTGCCTGGATTGCGGGCCCCTCTAGCACAGATACGCAGTATTTT,CAWIAGPSSTDTQYF
TRBV12-3/TRBV12-4,TRBJ2-3,NA,TGTGCCAGCACTCCTTTCGGGGCAAGCACAGATACGCAGTATTTT,CASTPFGASTDTQYF
TRBV30,TRBJ2-3,NA,TGTGCCTGGGACAGAATCACAGATACGCAGTATTTT,CAWDRITDTQYF
TRBV14,TRBJ2-3,NA,TGTGCCAGCAGCTTCCGACAGCAGACAGATACGCAGTATTTT,CASSFRQQTDTQYF
TRBV12-3/TRBV12-4,TRBJ1-1,NA,TGTGCCAGCAGTTGGGTTTCCACTGAAGCTTTCTTT,CASSWVSTEAFF
TRBV7-9,TRBJ1-1,NA,TGTGCCAGCAGCCCTGCAGGGGCCACTGAAGCTTTCTTT,CASSPAGATEAFF
TRBV5-4,TRBJ2-1,TRBD1,TGTGCCAGCAGTCGGAAAGGGACAGTTCCTTGGGGCAATGAGCAGTTCTTC,CASSRKGTVPWGNEQFF
TRBV5-1,TRBJ2-1,TRBD2,TGCGCCAGCAGCTCGGGTACTAGCGGATACAATGAGCAGTTCTTC,CASSSGTSGYNEQFF
TRBV9,TRBJ1-1,NA,TGTGCCAGCAGCGTTCGAAGACAGGACACTGAAGCTTTCTTT,CASSVRRQDTEAFF